The rows below give T cell receptor beta chains drawn from one sample of a study of identical twins. TCRdb used MiXCR to reprocess the 5' RACE reads, holding one entry per CDR3 protein. This sample carries about 690,000 distinct CDR3 sequences, 21% of them seen once, and the ten largest clones take approximately 4.3%. In addition, the sample was reused for a study of T cells expressing NK-cell markers.

Source material: PBMCs. Every receptor here comes from a woman aged 18-29 years in good health. Each CDR3 is given with its conserved first and last residue. D genes are given only for firm matches. Clone size is not always given. Where it is, it says once, few, many or a class for expanded clones.

D: TRBD2; size: few; V: TRBV29-1; length: 14; J: TRBJ2-1; CDR3: CSAGLAGGLREQFF; DNA: TGCAGCGCGGGACTAGCGGGAGGACTCAGGGAGCAGTTCTTC
D: -; size: few; V: TRBV15; length: 14; J: TRBJ1-1; CDR3: CATSRDHRGTEAFF; DNA: TGTGCCACCAGCAGAGATCATCGGGGAACTGAAGCTTTCTTT
D: TRBD1; size: few; V: TRBV12-3/TRBV12-4; length: 15; J: TRBJ1-4; CDR3: CASSPQGQVNEKLFF; DNA: TGTGCCAGCAGTCCACAGGGACAGGTTAATGAAAAACTGTTTTTT
D: -; size: many; V: TRBV5-1; length: 15; J: TRBJ2-1; CDR3: CASSRRPLGDNEQFF; DNA: TGCGCCAGCTCTCGGCGGCCACTAGGTGACAATGAGCAGTTCTTC
D: -; size: many; V: TRBV5-1; length: 15; J: TRBJ1-6; CDR3: CASSLGIQDNSPLHF; DNA: TGCGCCAGCAGCTTAGGAATACAGGATAATTCACCCCTCCACTTT
D: -; size: -; V: TRBV4-1; length: 13; J: TRBJ1-1; CDR3: CASSPMRSTEAFF; DNA: TGCGCCAGCAGCCCAATGAGGTCAACTGAAGCTTTCTTT
D: -; size: -; V: TRBV4-3; length: 18; J: TRBJ2-7; CDR3: CASSQGLAAIHSSYEQYF; DNA: TGCGCCAGCAGCCAAGGATTAGCGGCAATCCACTCCTCCTACGAGCAGTACTTC
D: TRBD2; size: -; V: TRBV29-1; length: 14; J: TRBJ2-1; CDR3: CSVLAGVVYNEQFF; DNA: TGCAGCGTACTAGCGGGAGTTGTCTACAATGAGCAGTTCTTC
D: TRBD2; size: -; V: TRBV5-1; length: 20; J: TRBJ2-7; CDR3: CASRNTLSGTSLRANTEQYF; DNA: TGCGCCAGCAGAAACACCCTTTCCGGGACTAGCCTCCGCGCAAACACGGAGCAGTACTTC
D: -; size: -; V: TRBV7-3; length: 13; J: TRBJ2-7; CDR3: CASSAFLTKEQYF; DNA: TGTGCCAGCAGCGCCTTCCTCACTAAAGAGCAGTACTTC
D: -; size: few; V: TRBV12-3/TRBV12-4; length: 15; J: TRBJ1-5; CDR3: CASSLGGGDGQPQHF; DNA: TGTGCCAGCAGTTTGGGTGGGGGAGACGGTCAGCCCCAGCATTTT
D: TRBD1; size: -; V: TRBV6-5; length: 12; J: TRBJ1-1; CDR3: CASSSTGVRAIF; DNA: TGTGCCAGCAGTTCAACAGGGGTAAGAGCTATCTTT
D: -; size: few; V: TRBV20-1; length: 11; J: TRBJ1-1; CDR3: CSARAAAEAFF; DNA: TGCAGTGCTAGAGCCGCGGCAGAAGCTTTCTTT
D: -; size: once; V: TRBV6-1; length: 16; J: TRBJ2-7; CDR3: CASSGLGDRITYEQYF; DNA: TGTGCCAGCAGTGGGTTGGGAGACAGGATCACCTACGAGCAGTACTTC
D: TRBD2; size: few; V: TRBV20-1; length: 13; J: TRBJ2-7; CDR3: CSVREGLAGQQYF; DNA: TGCAGTGTTAGAGAGGGGCTAGCGGGCCAGCAGTACTTC
D: TRBD1; size: many; V: TRBV27; length: 14; J: TRBJ2-7; CDR3: CASRQGTGHYEQYF; DNA: TGTGCCAGCAGGCAGGGGACAGGGCACTACGAGCAGTACTTC
D: TRBD1; size: -; V: TRBV10-3; length: 13; J: TRBJ1-2; CDR3: CATATGEFYGYTF; DNA: TGTGCCACGGCGACAGGGGAGTTCTATGGCTACACCTTC
D: -; size: -; V: TRBV2; length: 10; J: TRBJ2-7; CDR3: CASRLDYLYF; DNA: TGTGCCAGCAGGCTGGACTATTTGTACTTC
D: -; size: -; V: TRBV29-1; length: 12; J: TRBJ1-1; CDR3: CSVGTPNTEAFF; DNA: TGCAGCGTTGGGACACCGAACACTGAAGCTTTCTTT
D: -; size: -; V: TRBV20-1; length: 14; J: TRBJ1-4; CDR3: CSANRQSTNEKLFF; DNA: TGCAGTGCAAATCGACAATCAACTAATGAAAAACTGTTTTTT
D: -; size: few; V: TRBV12-3/TRBV12-4; length: 15; J: TRBJ2-1; CDR3: CASSPTNQPYNEQFF; DNA: TGTGCCAGCAGTCCCACCAATCAGCCGTACAATGAGCAGTTCTTC
D: TRBD1; size: -; V: TRBV4-2; length: 18; J: TRBJ2-2; CDR3: CASSPVPGDRGITGELFF; DNA: TGTGCCAGCAGCCCCGTACCCGGAGACAGGGGTATCACCGGGGAGCTGTTTTTT
D: TRBD1; size: few; V: TRBV7-2; length: 14; J: TRBJ2-7; CDR3: CASSQRTGRYEQYF; DNA: TGTGCCAGCAGCCAGCGGACAGGGCGCTACGAGCAGTACTTC
D: -; size: many; V: TRBV12-3/TRBV12-4; length: 17; J: TRBJ2-7; CDR3: CASSRPRSIGGAYEQYF; DNA: TGTGCCAGCAGCCGACCCCGGTCGATCGGGGGAGCCTACGAGCAGTACTTC
D: -; size: -; V: TRBV6-1; length: 15; J: TRBJ2-3; CDR3: CASSPRAAPRDTQYF; DNA: TGTGCCAGCAGCCCCCGGGCGGCCCCGCGGGATACGCAGTATTTT
D: -; size: many; V: TRBV18; length: 14; J: TRBJ2-7; CDR3: CASSRGLEFYEQYF; DNA: TGTGCCAGCTCACGGGGGTTGGAGTTCTACGAGCAGTACTTC
D: TRBD1; size: few; V: TRBV12-3/TRBV12-4; length: 15; J: TRBJ2-1; CDR3: CASSRGQLRYNEQFF; DNA: TGTGCCAGCAGTAGGGGACAGCTAAGATACAATGAGCAGTTCTTC
D: -; size: many; V: TRBV25-1; length: 16; J: TRBJ2-7; CDR3: CASSDGGDRLSYEQYF; DNA: TGTGCCAGCAGTGACGGCGGTGACAGACTCTCCTACGAGCAGTACTTC
D: -; size: few; V: TRBV12-3/TRBV12-4; length: 12; J: TRBJ1-1; CDR3: CASSLGSGRAFF; DNA: TGTGCCAGCAGTTTAGGCTCGGGGAGGGCTTTCTTT
D: -; size: few; V: TRBV10-3; length: 13; J: TRBJ1-5; CDR3: CAGGPNLNQPQHF; DNA: TGTGCCGGAGGGCCCAACCTCAATCAGCCCCAGCATTTT
D: -; size: few; V: TRBV5-5; length: 14; J: TRBJ1-1; CDR3: CASSLGAGGPEAFF; DNA: TGTGCCAGCAGCTTGGGCGCCGGGGGCCCCGAAGCTTTCTTT
D: -; size: many; V: TRBV7-9; length: 15; J: TRBJ2-3; CDR3: CASSLKGRGTDTQYF; DNA: TGTGCCAGCAGCTTGAAGGGACGGGGAACAGATACGCAGTATTTT
D: -; size: few; V: TRBV12-3/TRBV12-4; length: 12; J: TRBJ1-1; CDR3: CASSGDGSEAFF; DNA: TGTGCCAGCAGTGGGGACGGTTCTGAAGCTTTCTTT
D: -; size: few; V: TRBV20-1; length: 16; J: TRBJ1-5; CDR3: CSARYSPGRMDQPQHF; DNA: TGCAGTGCTAGATACTCTCCGGGGCGGATGGATCAGCCCCAGCATTTT
D: -; size: -; V: TRBV15; length: 16; J: TRBJ2-4; CDR3: CATSRGGGVAKNIQYF; DNA: TGTGCCACCAGCAGAGGGGGGGGCGTAGCCAAAAACATTCAGTACTTC
D: -; size: few; V: TRBV9; length: 13; J: TRBJ2-5; CDR3: CASSEDPVGTQYF; DNA: TGTGCCAGCAGCGAGGACCCGGTGGGGACCCAGTACTTC
D: -; size: -; V: TRBV5-6; length: 13; J: TRBJ1-4; CDR3: CASHGQSNEKLFF; DNA: TGTGCCAGCCACGGACAGTCTAATGAAAAACTGTTTTTT
D: -; size: -; V: TRBV20-1; length: 15; J: TRBJ2-1; CDR3: CSALGGISSYNEQFF; DNA: TGCAGTGCTCTGGGTGGGATCAGCTCCTACAATGAGCAGTTCTTC
D: TRBD1; size: -; V: TRBV7-6; length: 18; J: TRBJ2-1; CDR3: CASSPRDRGPDSYNEQFF; DNA: TGTGCCAGCAGTCCGAGGGACAGGGGGCCGGATTCCTACAATGAGCAGTTCTTC
D: -; size: -; V: TRBV2; length: 14; J: TRBJ2-6; CDR3: CASLDDSGANVLTF; DNA: TGTGCCAGCCTGGATGACTCCGGGGCCAACGTCCTGACTTTC
D: -; size: -; V: TRBV10-1; length: 16; J: TRBJ2-6; CDR3: CASSEDGISGANVLTF; DNA: TGCGCCAGCAGTGAAGACGGGATCTCTGGGGCCAACGTCCTGACTTTC
D: -; size: few; V: TRBV29-1; length: 12; J: TRBJ2-7; CDR3: CSVGDTGYEQYF; DNA: TGCAGCGTTGGGGACACAGGTTACGAGCAGTACTTC
D: TRBD2; size: -; V: TRBV11-2; length: 16; J: TRBJ2-1; CDR3: CASSSGLAIFDNEQFF; DNA: TGTGCCAGCAGCTCGGGACTAGCGATTTTCGACAATGAGCAGTTCTTC
D: TRBD2; size: few; V: TRBV20-1; length: 12; J: TRBJ2-1; CDR3: CSAHQREDEQFF; DNA: TGCAGTGCTCACCAGCGGGAGGATGAGCAGTTCTTC
D: -; size: few; V: TRBV24-1; length: 20; J: TRBJ1-5; CDR3: CATSDNLDRGGWGGNQPQHF; DNA: TGTGCCACCAGTGATAACCTTGACAGAGGAGGTTGGGGCGGCAATCAGCCCCAGCATTTT
D: TRBD2; size: few; V: TRBV5-1; length: 15; J: TRBJ2-7; CDR3: CASSLTTSGPYEQYF; DNA: TGCGCCAGCAGCTTGACGACTAGCGGGCCGTACGAGCAGTACTTC
D: -; size: -; V: TRBV5-1; length: 16; J: TRBJ2-3; CDR3: CASSLVGRGGSDTQYF; DNA: TGCGCCAGCAGCTTGGTTGGCCGGGGAGGATCAGATACGCAGTATTTT
D: TRBD2; size: few; V: TRBV2; length: 15; J: TRBJ2-7; CDR3: CASSEASGGFYEQYF; DNA: TGTGCCAGCAGTGAGGCTAGCGGAGGTTTCTACGAGCAGTACTTC
D: TRBD1; size: few; V: TRBV5-1; length: 15; J: TRBJ2-5; CDR3: CASSLGDRGFETQYF; DNA: TGCGCCAGCAGCTTGGGGGACAGGGGTTTCGAGACCCAGTACTTC
D: -; size: -; V: TRBV5-1; length: 13; J: TRBJ1-2; CDR3: CASSLAVSDGYTF; DNA: TGCGCCAGCAGCTTGGCGGTGTCGGACGGCTACACCTTC
D: -; size: -; V: TRBV6-5; length: 14; J: TRBJ2-1; CDR3: CASSYSITGDEQFF; DNA: TGTGCCAGCAGTTACTCGATTACGGGGGATGAGCAGTTCTTC
D: TRBD2; size: many; V: TRBV6-4; length: 15; J: TRBJ2-3; CDR3: CASSETSGSWDTQYF; DNA: TGTGCCAGCAGTGAGACTAGCGGGAGTTGGGATACGCAGTATTTT
D: -; size: many; V: TRBV10-2; length: 13; J: TRBJ2-7; CDR3: CASSEAGSYEQYF; DNA: TGCGCCAGCAGTGAAGCCGGCTCCTACGAGCAGTACTTC
D: -; size: few; V: TRBV9; length: 15; J: TRBJ1-2; CDR3: CASSVDSHPGYGYTF; DNA: TGTGCCAGCAGCGTGGACAGCCATCCGGGCTATGGCTACACCTTC